This is a list of T cell receptor beta chains from one sample in a study of T cell clonotyping in hematopoietic cell transplantation. Clones were sequenced by immunoSEQ multiplex PCR, and TCRdb holds only the in-frame ones, with some missing. Of about 3,100 clones listed, over 60% are singletons. This material consisted of peripheral blood mononuclear cells, taken 30 days after allogeneic stem cell transplant. These receptors originate from a female patient aged 25-39 years who had an allogeneic stem cell transplant, so T cells may come from the graft donor. Some clones in this sample may be carry-over from other donors' samples. CDR3s include the opening cysteine and the closing phenylalanine or tryptophan. D genes are given only for firm matches. The size of a clone is reported for some rows only, either as once, few or many, or as a class for expanded clones.

v_call,j_call,clone_size,d_call,cdr3_nt,cdr3_aa
TRBV5-1,TRBJ2-2,NA,NA,TGCGCCAGCAGTCCGACCTCCCCCCTCAGCGGGGAGCTGTTTTTT,CASSPTSPLSGELFF
TRBV2,TRBJ2-7,hyperexpanded,NA,TGTGCCAGCAGTGACCAGGGAGAGCAGTACTTC,CASSDQGEQYF
TRBV30,TRBJ1-1,NA,NA,TGTGCCTGGAGTAGGTTAAGCCCCAACACTGAAGCTTTCTTT,CAWSRLSPNTEAFF
TRBV7-9,TRBJ2-7,NA,NA,TGTGCCAGCAGCTTAGCGCCGACAGCCTACGAGCAGTACTTC,CASSLAPTAYEQYF
TRBV4-2,TRBJ1-2,NA,TRBD1,TGTGCCAGCAGCCAGGGGGACAGCCGGGAAGGCTACACCTTC,CASSQGDSREGYTF
TRBV6-1,TRBJ1-1,NA,NA,TGTGCCAGCACATTGGGGGACACTGAAGCTTTCTTT,CASTLGDTEAFF
TRBV5-6,TRBJ2-2,NA,TRBD1,TGTGCCAGCAACTTACGCGGGACAGGGCTTGCCGGGGAGCTGTTTTTT,CASNLRGTGLAGELFF
TRBV27,TRBJ2-7,NA,NA,TGTGCCAGCAGTTTAGGGGCAGCCTACGAGCAGTACTTC,CASSLGAAYEQYF
TRBV7-9,TRBJ2-5,NA,NA,TGTGCCAGCAGTTTTCCGGGACAAGGGAGATGGGCTGAGACCCAGTACTTC,CASSFPGQGRWAETQYF
TRBV6-5,TRBJ1-2,NA,TRBD1,TGTGCCAGCAGTCTGGGACAGCCGAGGTGGGGCTACACCTTC,CASSLGQPRWGYTF
TRBV5-4,TRBJ2-5,NA,TRBD2,TGTGCCAGCAGCAAGCCGGGACTACAAGAGACCCAGTACTTC,CASSKPGLQETQYF
TRBV5-4,TRBJ1-2,medium-sized,NA,TGTGCCAGCAGCTTGGGATTACAAAACTATGGCTACACCTTC,CASSLGLQNYGYTF
TRBV19,TRBJ1-5,NA,NA,TGTGCCAGTAGTTCCAGGGAGATAGTTCAGCCCCAGCATTTT,CASSSREIVQPQHF
TRBV4-3,TRBJ1-5,NA,NA,TGCGCCAGCAGCCAAGAGTATAGCAATCAGCCCCAGCATTTT,CASSQEYSNQPQHF
TRBV27,TRBJ2-3,NA,NA,TGTGCCAGCACAACTAGCTACCCAGATACGCAGTATTTT,CASTTSYPDTQYF
TRBV4-1,TRBJ2-7,NA,NA,TGCGCCAGCAGCCAAGCGGTGGGCCCCACCGAGCAGTACTTC,CASSQAVGPTEQYF
TRBV4-1,TRBJ2-1,NA,NA,TGCGCCAGCAGCCAAGGCTCCTTCGGTGATGAGCAGTTCTTC,CASSQGSFGDEQFF
TRBV30,TRBJ2-3,NA,NA,TGTGCCTGGACCCTAGGACTCTCAGATACGCAGTATTTT,CAWTLGLSDTQYF
TRBV4-2,TRBJ1-4,NA,NA,TGTGCCAGCAGCCAAAACCTGAGGGATGAAAAACTGTTTTTT,CASSQNLRDEKLFF
TRBV7-9,TRBJ1-4,once,TRBD1,TGTGCCAGCAGCTTCGGGACAGGCAACACTAATGAAAAACTGTTTTTT,CASSFGTGNTNEKLFF
TRBV6-1,TRBJ1-3,NA,NA,TGTGCCAGCAGTGGGGATGGAAACACCATATATTTT,CASSGDGNTIYF
TRBV30,TRBJ2-7,few,TRBD1,TGTGCCTGGGGAACAGGGGGCCTCTACGAGCAGTACTTC,CAWGTGGLYEQYF